This T cell receptor beta chain came from a study of T cells in Graves' hyperthyroidism and ophthalmopathy. Study-wide points: Onset of ophthalmopathy came a median approximately 6.9 months after the model predicted it.

Hyperthyroidism had been newly diagnosed in patients aged 18 to 65, and its duration was under 2 months. Researchers amplified the TCR beta CDR3 regions from RNA transcripts. HTBI primers were the set used in a first-round RT-PCR of the TCR CDR3. Via MiXCR, TCRdb re-called the multiplex PCR reads, giving one row per CDR3 protein. The table includes 300,000 to 450,000 distinct CDR3 sequences, around 14% detected once. Many counts were recorded for this clonotype. Its antigen is not known. CDR1 and CDR2 (germline): SGHTA, FQGTGA. V gave up 2 bases and J gave up 7 bases, with 18 bases separating them. The CDR3 extends over 16 amino acids.

Input material: blood. This clonotype originated in a woman between 18 and 29 years old with Graves' hyperthyroidism that later progressed to Graves' ophthalmopathy. The chain is built from TRBV7-3 and TRBJ2-1; possibly TRBD2 for D (5 bases). The CDR3: CASSLLESGRGNEQFF. The CDR3, as DNA: TGTGCCAGCAGCTTATTAGAATCAGGTAGAGGGAATGAGCAGTTCTTC.